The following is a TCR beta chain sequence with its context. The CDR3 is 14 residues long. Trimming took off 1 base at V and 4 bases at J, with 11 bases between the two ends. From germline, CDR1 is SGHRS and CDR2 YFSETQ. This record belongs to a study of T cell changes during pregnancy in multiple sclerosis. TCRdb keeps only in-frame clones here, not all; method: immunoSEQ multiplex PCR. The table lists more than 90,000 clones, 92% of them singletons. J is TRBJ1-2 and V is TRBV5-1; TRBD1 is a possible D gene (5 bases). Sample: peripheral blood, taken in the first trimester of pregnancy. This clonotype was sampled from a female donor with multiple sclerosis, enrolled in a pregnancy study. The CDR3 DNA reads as TGCGCCAGCAGCTTGCGTCAGGGAGGCTATGGCTACACCTTC. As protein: CASSLRQGGYGYTF.